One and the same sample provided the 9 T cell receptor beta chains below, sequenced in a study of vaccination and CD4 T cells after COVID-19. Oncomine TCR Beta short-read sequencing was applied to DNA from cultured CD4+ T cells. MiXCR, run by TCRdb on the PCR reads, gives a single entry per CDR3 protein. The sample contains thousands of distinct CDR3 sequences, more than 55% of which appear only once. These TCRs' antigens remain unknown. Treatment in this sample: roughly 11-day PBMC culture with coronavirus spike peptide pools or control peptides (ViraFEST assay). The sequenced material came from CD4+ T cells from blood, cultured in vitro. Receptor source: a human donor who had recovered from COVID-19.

The CDR3 DNA reads TGTGCCAGCAGCTTGACAGGGGGTTCACCCCTCCACTTT. This gives the protein CASSLTGGSPLHF. This rearrangement joins TRBV5-4 to TRBJ1-6, with TRBD1 matching 8 bases. This CDR3 has 13 amino acids. Germline-derived CDR1 and CDR2 are SGHNT and YYREEE (reference sequence). Trimming removed 1 base from V and 9 bases from J; junction bases left unmatched: 0.

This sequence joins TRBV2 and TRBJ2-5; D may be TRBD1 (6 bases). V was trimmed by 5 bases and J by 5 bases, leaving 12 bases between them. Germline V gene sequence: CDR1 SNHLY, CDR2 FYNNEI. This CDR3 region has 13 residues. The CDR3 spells CASSRNQGETQYF. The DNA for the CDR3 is TGTGCCAGCAGTAGAAACCAGGGGGAGACCCAGTACTTC.

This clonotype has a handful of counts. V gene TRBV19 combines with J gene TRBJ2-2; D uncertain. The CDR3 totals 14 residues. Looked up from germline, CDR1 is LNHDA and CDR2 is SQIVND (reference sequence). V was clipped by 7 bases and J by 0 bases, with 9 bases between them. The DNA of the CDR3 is TGTGCCAGTACTTGGCGAACGAACACCGGGGAGCTGTTTTTT. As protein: CASTWRTNTGELFF.

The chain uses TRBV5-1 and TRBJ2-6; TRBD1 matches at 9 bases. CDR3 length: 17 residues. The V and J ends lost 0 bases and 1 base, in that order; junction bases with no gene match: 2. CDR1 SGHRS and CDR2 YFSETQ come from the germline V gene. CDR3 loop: CASSLEQGASGANVLTF. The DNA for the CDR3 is TGCGCCAGCAGCTTGGAACAGGGGGCGTCTGGGGCCAACGTCCTGACTTTC.

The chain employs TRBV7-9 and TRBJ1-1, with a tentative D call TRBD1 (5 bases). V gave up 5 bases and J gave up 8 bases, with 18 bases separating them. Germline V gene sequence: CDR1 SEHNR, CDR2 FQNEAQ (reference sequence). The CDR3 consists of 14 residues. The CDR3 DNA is TGTGCCAGCAGCGAGCTGAAAGGGGCGTCCGAAGCTTTCTTT. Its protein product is CASSELKGASEAFF.

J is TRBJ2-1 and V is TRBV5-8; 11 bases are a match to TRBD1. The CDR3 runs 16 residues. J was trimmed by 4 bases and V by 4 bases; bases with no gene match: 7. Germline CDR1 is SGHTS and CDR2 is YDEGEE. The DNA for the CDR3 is TGTGCCAGCAGCCCAAGGACAGGGGGCATTTACAATGAGCAGTTCTTC. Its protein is CASSPRTGGIYNEQFF.

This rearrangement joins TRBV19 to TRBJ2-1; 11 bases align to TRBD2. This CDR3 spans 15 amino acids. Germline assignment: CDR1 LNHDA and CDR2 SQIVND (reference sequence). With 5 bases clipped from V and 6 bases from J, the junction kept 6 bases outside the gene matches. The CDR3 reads CASSLGTSGSNEQFF. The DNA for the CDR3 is TGTGCCAGTAGTCTCGGGACTAGCGGCTCCAATGAGCAGTTCTTC.

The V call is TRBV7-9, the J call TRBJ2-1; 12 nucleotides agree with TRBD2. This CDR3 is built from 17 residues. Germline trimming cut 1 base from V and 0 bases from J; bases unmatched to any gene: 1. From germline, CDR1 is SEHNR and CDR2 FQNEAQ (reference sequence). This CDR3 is CASSLGTSGNSYNEQFF. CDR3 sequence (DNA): TGTGCCAGCAGCTTAGGGACTAGCGGGAACTCCTACAATGAGCAGTTCTTC.

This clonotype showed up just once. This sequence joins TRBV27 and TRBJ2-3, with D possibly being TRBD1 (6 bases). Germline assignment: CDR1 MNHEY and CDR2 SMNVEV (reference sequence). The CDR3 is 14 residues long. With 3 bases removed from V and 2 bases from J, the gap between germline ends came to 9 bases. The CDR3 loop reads CASSLHRVTDTQYF. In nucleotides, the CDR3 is TGTGCCAGCAGTTTGCACAGGGTCACAGATACGCAGTATTTT.